The source of this TCR beta chain is a study of cytomegalovirus exposure and HLA in healthy donors. Study observations and caveats: Within a later analysis, the majority of CMV-associated TCR beta chains appeared HLA-restricted. Reportedly, diagnosis of cytomegalovirus status by the classifier showed high specificity and sensitivity.

This clone appeared a few times. Its antigen is unidentified. PCR involved 60 Vbeta and 13 Jbeta primers. Produced via immunoSEQ multiplex PCR; TCRdb's table is partial and in-frame only. The sample comprises around 63,000 clones, roughly 78% of which are singletons, and about 9.6% rests with the top ten. Germline V gene lookup returns CDR1 LNHDA and CDR2 SQIVND (reference sequence). The CDR3 totals 14 residues. The V gene lost 6 bases and the J gene lost 3 bases, with 13 bases spanning the gap. The sample taken for sequencing was PBMCs. The chain recombines TRBV19 with TRBJ2-3; tentative D call: TRBD1 (6 bases). The TCR sequence derives from a man in his forties in good health and CMV-seronegative. The CDR3 region has the DNA TGTGCCAGTAGGGACAGAGGGAGAACAGATACGCAGTATTTT. As protein: CASRDRGRTDTQYF.